A selection of T cell receptor gamma chains follows, all from one sample in a study of human gamma delta and Vdelta1 T cells. TCRdb re-processed the PCR reads using CATT. The profile covers about 8,700 gamma-chain clones, with 45% to 55% appearing a single time and 2% to 2.5% taken by the ten largest. Their recognized antigens are unknown. What was sequenced was Vdelta1 gamma-delta T cells from blood grown in culture (DOT cells). The receptors were gathered from a human donor in good health. CDR3s include the opening cysteine and the closing phenylalanine or tryptophan. The size entry is marked missing in some rows and otherwise reads once, few, many or a size class.

12 | TRGV2 | . | CATWDGRHKKLF
15 | TRGV8 | . | CATWDRLTTGWFKIF
16 | TRGV9 | . | CALWEATNKNYYKKLF
14 | TRGV4 | few | CATWDGPARWFKIF
14 | TRGV8 | few | CATWPPSNYYKKLF
13 | TRGV8 | . | CATWDRRNWIKTF
14 | TRGV8 | . | CATWDRSSDWIKTF
10 | TRGV9 | . | CALWEGGKLF
14 | TRGV9 | . | CALWEAHPYYKKLF
13 | TRGV8 | . | CATWGPKYNKKLF
12 | TRGV4 | few | CATWEIYYKKLF
11 | TRGV2 | few | CATWDGHKMLF
14 | TRGV5 | few | CATWDRHNGYKKLF
15 | TRGV2 | few | CATWDARGYNWIKTF
14 | TRGV3 | . | CATWDMLNYYKKLF
14 | TRGV4 | . | CATWDRLGIYKKLF
12 | TRGV8 | medium-sized | CATWDRYYKKLF
12 | TRGV10 | . | CAAWEPYYKKLF
14 | TRGV4 | . | CATWDARSYYKKLF
13 | TRGV10 | . | CAAWVLNYYKKLF
14 | TRGV9 | . | CALWETTNYYKKLF
14 | TRGV2 | . | CATWDGPSYYKKLF
16 | TRGV4 | few | CATWVGKWGSDWIKTF
13 | TRGV3 | . | CATWDSYYYKKLF
15 | TRGV2 | . | CATWDGDGTYYKKLF